Presented here are 15 T cell receptor beta chains from one specimen sequenced in a study of blood T cell repertoires in COVID-19. Sequencing used immunoSEQ multiplex PCR; TCRdb keeps in-frame clones, though not all of them. The table shows about 21,000 clones, with about 89% occurring only once. The sequenced sample consisted of peripheral blood. Receptor source: a man between 65 and 79 years old with active COVID-19.

This CDR3 reads CASSLAGVPDTQYF. DNA for the CDR3: TGTGCCAGCAGTTTAGCAGGGGTTCCAGATACGCAGTATTTT. This rearrangement joins TRBV28 to TRBJ2-3; a weak D match, TRBD1 (6 bases). The V and J ends lost 2 bases and 4 bases respectively, with 10 bases between them. This CDR3 is built from 14 residues. Germline V gives CDR1 MDHEN, CDR2 SYDVKM.

The gene calls are TRBV28 and TRBJ2-7, with 9 bases identical to TRBD2. Trimming at V came to 4 bases and at J to 4 bases, leaving 8 bases not matched to a gene. The CDR3 extends over 15 amino acids. CDR1 MDHEN and CDR2 SYDVKM come from the germline V gene. The chain's CDR3 is CASSSPAGGPYEQYF. The CDR3 nucleotides read TGTGCCAGCAGTTCCCCGGCGGGAGGGCCTTACGAGCAGTACTTC.

The chain links TRBV5-1 to TRBJ1-1; unclear D gene. The V gene's germline CDR1 is SGHRS and CDR2 YFSETQ. V was shortened by 4 bases and J by 1 base, with 14 bases between the two germline ends. The CDR3 is 15 amino acids. The CDR3 reads CASSPTEGTNTEAFF. The CDR3, as DNA: TGCGCCAGCAGCCCCACTGAGGGAACGAACACTGAAGCTTTCTTT.

The count of this clone is one. The rearrangement joins TRBV6-6 to TRBJ2-2; D may be TRBD1 (6 bases). Germline assignment: CDR1 MNHNY and CDR2 SVGAGI (reference sequence). V lost 5 bases, J lost 1 base, and 14 bases lay in between. The CDR3 extends over 16 amino acids. DNA for the CDR3: TGTGCCAGCAGTCCCCAGGGGATGATGAACACCGGGGAGCTGTTTTTT. It translates to CASSPQGMMNTGELFF.

The V gene is TRBV5-1, the J gene TRBJ1-2, with unresolved D. The CDR3 totals 14 residues. Germline V gives CDR1 SGHRS, CDR2 YFSETQ. The ends were cut back, 1 base at V and 3 bases at J, with 10 bases in the middle. The CDR3 loop is CASSLTGNDYGYTF. The CDR3 nucleotides read TGCGCCAGCAGCTTGACCGGGAATGACTATGGCTACACCTTC. Filled out from reference TRBV5-1 and TRBJ1-2, the complete variable domain reads KAGVTQTPRYLIKTRGQQVTLSCSPISGHRSVSWYQQTPGQGLQFLFEYFSETQRNKGNFPGRFSGRQFSNSRSEMNVSTLELGDSALYLCASSLTGNDYGYTFGSGTRLTVV.

The genes are TRBV9 and TRBJ2-3; no clear D gene. This CDR3 is built from 16 residues. The V gene's germline CDR1 is SGDLS and CDR2 YYNGEE. The V end was cut by 0 bases, the J end by 0 bases, with 11 bases between. The CDR3 loop reads CASSVANIPSTDTQYF. In DNA form, the CDR3 reads TGTGCCAGCAGCGTAGCAAACATCCCTAGCACAGATACGCAGTATTTT.

This chain connects TRBV11-2 to TRBJ2-2; possibly TRBD2 for D (6 bases). Germline CDR1 SGHAT, CDR2 FQNNGV. The CDR3 runs 15 residues. Trimming stripped 5 bases from V and 0 bases from J, with 10 bases between. CDR3 sequence (DNA): TGTGCCAGCAGCCGTAGCGGCGCGAACACCGGGGAGCTGTTTTTT. This encodes CASSRSGANTGELFF.

The chain is built from TRBV12-2 and TRBJ2-5; the table's TRBD1 call for D was not verified on the DNA. TRBV12-2 is labeled a pseudogene. The CDR3 sequence is 16 residues long. The CDR3 protein is CASRFERTNVQETQYF. CDR3 DNA sequence: TGTGCAAGTCGCTTTGAGAGGACAAACGTACAAGAGACCCAGTACTTC.

J is TRBJ2-5 and V is TRBV2; D is possibly TRBD2 (6 bases). CDR3 length equals 15 residues. Germline V gene data show CDR1 as SNHLY and CDR2 as FYNNEI. V lost 1 base and J lost 4, with 13 bases in between. CDR3 in amino acids: CASSEGTGSGETQYF. The CDR3 region has the DNA TGTGCCAGCAGTGAAGGGACTGGTAGCGGAGAGACCCAGTACTTC.

This chain connects TRBV6-6 to TRBJ1-1, with a possible D match to TRBD1 (6 bases). CDR1 is MNHNY, CDR2 SVGAGI, per germline (reference sequence). The CDR3 runs to 13 residues. The V end was cut by 7 bases, the J end by 5 bases, with 14 bases between. The CDR3: CASIRGLGTEAFF. The CDR3 DNA sequence: TGTGCCAGCATTCGGGGGCTCGGGACTGAAGCTTTCTTT.

This chain joins TRBV5-4 and TRBJ2-1; D not resolved. Trimming removed 4 bases from V and 3 bases from J, with 5 bases in between. This CDR3 contains 12 residues. CDR1 and CDR2 (germline): SGHNT, YYREEE (reference sequence). CDR3 DNA: TGTGCCAGCAGCCTTAGCTACAATGAGCAGTTCTTC. This translates into CASSLSYNEQFF.

This clone has only one observation. This chain connects TRBV11-2 to TRBJ2-5; the D is unclear. Germline V gene sequence: CDR1 SGHAT, CDR2 FQNNGV. CDR3 length: 15 residues. The V gene lost 1 base and the J gene lost 2 bases, with 11 bases spanning the gap. The CDR3 reads CASSLAPAVQETQYF. CDR3 nucleotide sequence: TGTGCCAGCAGCTTAGCCCCCGCAGTGCAAGAGACCCAGTACTTC.

The rearrangement joins TRBV11-2 to TRBJ2-7; 7 nucleotides line up with TRBD2. Trimming took 6 bases from V and 7 from J; bases not matched to a gene: 12. Germline V gene data show CDR1 as SGHAT and CDR2 as FQNNGV. The CDR3 runs 14 residues. CDR3 in amino acids: CASSRARTRSEQYF. The CDR3 nucleotides are TGTGCCAGCAGTCGCGCGCGGACTAGGAGTGAGCAGTACTTC.

The chain has TRBV20-1 and TRBJ2-3; 7 positions agree with TRBD2. The CDR3 sequence is 17 residues long. V was clipped by 3 bases and J by 4 bases; unmatched bases: 16. The V gene's germline CDR1 is DFQATT and CDR2 SNEGSKA (reference sequence). CDR3 sequence (DNA): TGCAGTGCTAGTTTCGGGGCTGGCGGGAGTTCCCCAGATACGCAGTATTTT. Amino acids: CSASFGAGGSSPDTQYF.

The V gene is TRBV5-1, the J gene TRBJ2-4, with D perhaps matching TRBD2 (6 bases). This CDR3 spans 15 amino acids. V shed 1 base and J shed 5 bases, with 13 bases lying between them. Germline V gene data show CDR1 as SGHRS and CDR2 as YFSETQ. The CDR3 nucleotides read TGCGCCAGCAGCTTGTTTACCGGGAGACAAAACATTCAGTACTTC. Translation: CASSLFTGRQNIQYF.